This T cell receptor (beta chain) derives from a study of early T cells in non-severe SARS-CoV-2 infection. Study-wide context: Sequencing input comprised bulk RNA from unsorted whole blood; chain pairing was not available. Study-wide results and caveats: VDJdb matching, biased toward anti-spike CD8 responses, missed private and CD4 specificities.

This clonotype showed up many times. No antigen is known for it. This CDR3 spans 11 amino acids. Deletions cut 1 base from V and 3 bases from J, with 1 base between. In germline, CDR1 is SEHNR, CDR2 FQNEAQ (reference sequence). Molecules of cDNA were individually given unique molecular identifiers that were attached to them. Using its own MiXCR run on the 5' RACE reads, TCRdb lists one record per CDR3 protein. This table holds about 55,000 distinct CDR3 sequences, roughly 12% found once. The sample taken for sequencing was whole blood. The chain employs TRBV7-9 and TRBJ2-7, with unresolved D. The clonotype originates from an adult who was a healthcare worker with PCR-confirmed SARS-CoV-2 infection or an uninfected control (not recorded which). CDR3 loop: CASSLVYEQYF. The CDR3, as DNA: TGTGCCAGCAGCTTAGTCTACGAGCAGTACTTC.